A single sample is the source of the 14 T cell receptor beta chains below, sequenced in a study of Ad26.COV2.S vaccination and SARS-CoV-2 variants. Measured with immunoSEQ multiplex PCR; TCRdb has only the in-frame clones, and not every one. The sample yields 200,000 to 300,000 clones, approximately 88% seen once. Noted treatment: over 15 received Ad26.COV2.S at low or high dose, single or two shots; about 5 received placebo; per-sample allocation not given. Sampling was performed 63 days after the first vaccine or placebo injection. The sequenced sample was peripheral blood, obtained in a trial of Ad26.COV2.S vaccine versus placebo. These receptor sequences come from a person aged 18 to 65 who received the Ad26.COV2.S COVID-19 vaccine or a placebo.

This clone was picked up one time. The chain joins TRBV6-4 to TRBJ2-2; D gene unclear. This CDR3 contains 17 residues. V was clipped by 7 bases and J by 3 bases, with 21 bases between them. Germline V lookup: CDR1 MRHNA, CDR2 SNTAGT. CDR3 nucleotides: TGTGCCAGCATTCCGAGGTGGATGGAAGTGGACACCGGGGAGCTGTTTTTT. Amino acids: CASIPRWMEVDTGELFF.

The V gene is TRBV6-6, the J gene TRBJ2-1; 10 bases align to TRBD2. Losses at the gene ends were 6 bases for V and 4 bases for J; bases not matched to a gene: 21. In germline, CDR1 is MNHNY, CDR2 SVGAGI (reference sequence). The CDR3 sequence is 20 residues long. DNA of the CDR3: TGTGCCAGCAGCCCGCGGGGGAGCGGGAGGGCTCTGGGGTTATACAATGAGCAGTTCTTC. Protein product: CASSPRGSGRALGLYNEQFF.

The chain recombines TRBV28 with TRBJ1-3, with 7 bases that match TRBD1. From germline, CDR1 is MDHEN and CDR2 SYDVKM. V lost 3 bases to trimming and J lost 6 bases; unmatched junction nucleotides: 5. There are 14 residues in the CDR3. CDR3 sequence (DNA): TGTGCCAGCAGTTTTAACCAGGGGGTAAACACCATATATTTT. The encoded protein is CASSFNQGVNTIYF.

This clone was seen only once. V gene TRBV6-5 combines with J gene TRBJ1-5, with TRBD1 identical over 8 bases. From germline, CDR1 is MNHEY and CDR2 SVGAGI. The CDR3 sequence is 16 residues long. With V trimmed by 4 bases and J by 1 base, 6 bases remained unmatched. CDR3 in amino acids: CASSSGGSRSNQPQHF. CDR3 coding DNA: TGTGCCAGCAGTTCAGGGGGCTCAAGGAGCAATCAGCCCCAGCATTTT.

This chain links TRBV5-1 with TRBJ2-2; TRBD2 matches at 10 bases. The CDR3 loop spans 19 amino acids. CDR1 SGHRS and CDR2 YFSETQ come from the germline V gene. V lost 0 bases, J lost 2 bases, and 10 bases stayed unmatched. CDR3 in amino acids: CASSLAGSSGGSNTGELFF. The CDR3 DNA reads TGCGCCAGCAGCTTGGCCGGTTCTAGCGGGGGTTCTAACACCGGGGAGCTGTTTTTT.

This clone was found once. This chain uses TRBV6-5 with TRBJ1-2, with 7 bases lining up with TRBD1. This CDR3 has 13 residues. V lost 8 bases and J lost 4; bases outside the gene matches: 7. In germline, CDR1 is MNHEY, CDR2 SVGAGI. The CDR3 DNA reads as TGTGCCAGCGGCATGGCAGGGGGCTATGGCTACACCTTC. Protein: CASGMAGGYGYTF.

The chain uses TRBV6-2 or TRBV6-3 and TRBJ2-3; 7 bases fit TRBD2. The CDR3 length is 14 residues. The junction had 3 bases not matched to a gene; V was cut back by 5 bases and J by 1 base. Germline-derived CDR1 and CDR2 are MNHEY and SVGEGT. The CDR3 is CASSRLARTDTQYF. In DNA, the CDR3 is TGTGCCAGCAGTAGACTAGCTCGCACAGATACGCAGTATTTT.

The rearrangement joins TRBV30 to TRBJ1-2, with D unresolved. The V gene lost 5 bases and the J gene lost 2 bases, with 9 bases spanning the gap. Per germline, CDR1 GTSNPN and CDR2 SVGIG (reference sequence). This CDR3 spans 12 amino acids. The CDR3 DNA reads TGTGCCTGGTCGACTGGAAACTATGGCTACACCTTC. Its protein is CAWSTGNYGYTF.

This clone occurred once. For the CDR3, the DNA is TGTGCCAGCAGGGGAGACGGAAGGGTCCAAGAGACCCAGTACTTC. This sequence encodes CASRGDGRVQETQYF. The chain recombines TRBV7-6 with TRBJ2-5, with D possibly TRBD2 on 5 matching bases. Germline CDR1 reads SGHVS; CDR2 reads FNYEAQ. Trimming left V 6 bases short and J 1 base short, with 15 bases between. This CDR3 has 15 amino acids.

The chain has TRBV3-1 (or the pseudogene TRBV3-2) and TRBJ2-1; possibly TRBD2 for D (6 bases). This CDR3 comprises 13 residues. The germline V gene encodes CDR1 LGHDT and CDR2 YNNKEL (reference sequence). The V end lost 9 bases, the J end lost 5 bases, and 14 bases lay between the germline ends. CDR3 nucleotides: TGTGCCAGTCGGCGCGGCGGGGACAATGAGCAGTTCTTC. Translation gives CASRRGGDNEQFF.

This chain connects TRBV7-9 to TRBJ2-5; D is tentatively TRBD1 or TRBD2 (5 bases each). Trimming left V 1 base short and J 5 bases short, with 14 bases between. The CDR3 is 15 amino acids. The germline gives CDR1 SEHNR, CDR2 FQNEAQ (reference sequence). CDR3 coding DNA: TGTGCCAGCAGCTTAGTGAGGGGCCTGGTGGAGACCCAGTACTTC. This gives the protein CASSLVRGLVETQYF.

The chain links TRBV7-9 to TRBJ2-7, with 11 nucleotides matching TRBD2. CDR1 and CDR2 from the germline V gene are SEHNR and FQNEAQ (reference sequence). This CDR3 spans 15 amino acids. V lost 6 bases and J lost 6; bases outside the gene matches: 10. The DNA of the CDR3 is TGTGCCAGCAGGGGTAGCGGGAGGGCCGGGGGCGAGCAGTACTTC. Its translation is CASRGSGRAGGEQYF.

The chain uses TRBV27 and TRBJ2-1, with 12 bases identical to TRBD2. The CDR3 length is 18 residues. The V segment lost 5 bases and the J segment 5 bases; nucleotides outside the gene matches: 13. The germline CDR1 and CDR2 sequences are MNHEY and SMNVEV (reference sequence). CDR3 DNA: TGTGCCAGCAGTCCCCGCCCGGCGACTAGCGGGAGCCACAATGAGCAGTTCTTC. It specifies CASSPRPATSGSHNEQFF.

The gene calls are TRBV30 and TRBJ1-5; 11 positions agree with TRBD1. Per germline, CDR1 GTSNPN and CDR2 SVGIG (reference sequence). V dropped 4 bases and J dropped 7; count of bases not matched to a gene: 3. The CDR3 runs to 13 residues. CDR3 DNA sequence: TGTGCCTGGACCCGGGACAGGGGGCAGCCCCAGCATTTT. Residues: CAWTRDRGQPQHF.